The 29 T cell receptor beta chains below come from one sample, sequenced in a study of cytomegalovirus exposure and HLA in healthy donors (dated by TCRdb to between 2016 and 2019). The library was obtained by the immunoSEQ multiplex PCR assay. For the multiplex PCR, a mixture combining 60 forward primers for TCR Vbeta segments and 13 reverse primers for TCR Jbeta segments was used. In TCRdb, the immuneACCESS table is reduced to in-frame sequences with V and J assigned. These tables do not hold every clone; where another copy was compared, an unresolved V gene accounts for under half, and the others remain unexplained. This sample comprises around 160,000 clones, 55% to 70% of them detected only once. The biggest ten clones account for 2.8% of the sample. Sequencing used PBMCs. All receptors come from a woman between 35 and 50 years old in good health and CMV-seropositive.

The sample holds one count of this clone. The CDR3 coding sequence is TGTGCCAGCAGCTTGGGCGGGACCCAAGAGACCCAGTACTTC. Protein sequence: CASSLGGTQETQYF. The J gene is TRBJ2-5, the V gene TRBV7-2; possibly TRBD2 for D (6 bases). The V gene's germline CDR1 is SGHTA and CDR2 FQGNSA. Trimming took 3 bases from V and 1 from J, leaving 9 bases between them. This CDR3 comprises 14 residues.

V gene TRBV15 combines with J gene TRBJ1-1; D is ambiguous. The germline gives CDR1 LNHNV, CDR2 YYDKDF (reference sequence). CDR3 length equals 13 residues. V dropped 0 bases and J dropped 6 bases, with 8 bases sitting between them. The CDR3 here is CATSRDRVPEAFF. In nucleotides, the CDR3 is TGTGCCACCAGCAGAGATCGGGTCCCTGAAGCTTTCTTT.

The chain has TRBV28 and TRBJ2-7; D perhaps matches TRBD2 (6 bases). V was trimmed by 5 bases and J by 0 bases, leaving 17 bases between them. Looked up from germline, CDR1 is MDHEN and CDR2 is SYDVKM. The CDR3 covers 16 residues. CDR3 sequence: CASSAFRDSYSYEQYF. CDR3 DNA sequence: TGTGCCAGCAGTGCATTTAGGGACTCCTACTCCTACGAGCAGTACTTC.

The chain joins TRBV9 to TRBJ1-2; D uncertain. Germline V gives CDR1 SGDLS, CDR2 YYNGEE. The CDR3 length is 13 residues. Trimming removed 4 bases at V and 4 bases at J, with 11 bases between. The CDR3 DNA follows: TGTGCCAGCAGCCGTTCTTGGCTCTATGGCTACACCTTC. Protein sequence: CASSRSWLYGYTF.

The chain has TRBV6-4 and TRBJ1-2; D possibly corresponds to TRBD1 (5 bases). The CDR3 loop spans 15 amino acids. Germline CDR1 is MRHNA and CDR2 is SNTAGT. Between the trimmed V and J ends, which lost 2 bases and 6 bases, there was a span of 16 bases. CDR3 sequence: CASSDRDPGGDGYTF. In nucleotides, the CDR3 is TGTGCCAGCAGTGACAGGGACCCCGGGGGGGATGGCTACACCTTC.

The CDR3 sequence: CASSFGGWEQFF. The CDR3 nucleotides are TGCGCCAGCAGCTTCGGCGGATGGGAGCAGTTCTTC. The rearrangement links TRBV5-1 to TRBJ2-1; D is unclear. Per germline, CDR1 SGHRS and CDR2 YFSETQ. Trimming took off 2 bases at V and 10 bases at J, with 10 bases between the two ends. The CDR3 extends over 12 amino acids. The variable domain in full, completed from reference TRBV5-1 and TRBJ2-1, reads KAGVTQTPRYLIKTRGQQVTLSCSPISGHRSVSWYQQTPGQGLQFLFEYFSETQRNKGNFPGRFSGRQFSNSRSEMNVSTLELGDSALYLCASSFGGWEQFFGPGTRLTVL.

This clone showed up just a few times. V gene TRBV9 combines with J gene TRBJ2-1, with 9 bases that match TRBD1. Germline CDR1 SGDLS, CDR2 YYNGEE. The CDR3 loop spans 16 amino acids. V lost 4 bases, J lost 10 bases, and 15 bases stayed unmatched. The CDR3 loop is CASSSTGGTPIREQFF. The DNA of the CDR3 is TGTGCCAGCAGCTCCACAGGGGGCACCCCAATTCGGGAGCAGTTCTTC. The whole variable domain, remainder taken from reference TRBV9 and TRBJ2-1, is DSGVTQTPKHLITATGQRVTLRCSPRSGDLSVYWYQQSLDQGLQFLIQYYNGEERAKGNILERFSAQQFPDLHSELNLSSLELGDSALYFCASSSTGGTPIREQFFGPGTRLTVL.

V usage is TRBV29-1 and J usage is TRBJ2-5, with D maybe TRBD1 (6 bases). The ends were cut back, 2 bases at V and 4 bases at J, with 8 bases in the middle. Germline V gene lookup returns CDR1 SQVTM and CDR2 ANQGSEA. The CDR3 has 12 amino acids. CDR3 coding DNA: TGCAGCGTTGAAACAGGGACAGAGACCCAGTACTTC. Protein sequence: CSVETGTETQYF.

In DNA form, the CDR3 reads TGTGCCAGTACCCCGCAGGGGAGTACCGGGGAGCTGTTTTTT. Its translation: CASTPQGSTGELFF. This rearrangement joins TRBV19 to TRBJ2-2; tentatively, D is TRBD1 (6 bases). V was cut by 7 bases and J by 5 bases, with 14 bases left in between. The CDR3 covers 14 residues. Germline V gene sequence: CDR1 LNHDA, CDR2 SQIVND (reference sequence).

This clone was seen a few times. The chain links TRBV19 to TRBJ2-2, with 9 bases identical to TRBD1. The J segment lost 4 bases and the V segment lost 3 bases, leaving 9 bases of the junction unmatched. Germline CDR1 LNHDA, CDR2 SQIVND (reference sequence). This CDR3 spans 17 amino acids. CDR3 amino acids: CASSIATGGGRTGELFF. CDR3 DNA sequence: TGTGCCAGTAGTATCGCCACAGGGGGCGGACGCACCGGGGAGCTGTTTTTT.

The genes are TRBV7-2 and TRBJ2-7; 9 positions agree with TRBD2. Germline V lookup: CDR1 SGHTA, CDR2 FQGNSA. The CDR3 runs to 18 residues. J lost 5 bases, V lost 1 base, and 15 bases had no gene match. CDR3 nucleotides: TGTGCCAGCAGCTTAGGGAAGGTAGCGGGAGCATCTGCCGACGAGCAGTACTTC. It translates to CASSLGKVAGASADEQYF. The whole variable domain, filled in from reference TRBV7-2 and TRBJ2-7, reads GAGVSQSPSNKVTEKGKDVELRCDPISGHTALYWYRQSLGQGLEFLIYFQGNSAPDKSGLPSDRFSAERTGGSVSTLTIQRTQQEDSAVYLCASSLGKVAGASADEQYFGPGTRLTVT.

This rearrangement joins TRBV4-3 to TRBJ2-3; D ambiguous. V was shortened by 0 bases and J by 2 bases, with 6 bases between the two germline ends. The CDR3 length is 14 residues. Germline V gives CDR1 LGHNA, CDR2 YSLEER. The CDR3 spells CASSQELATDTQYF. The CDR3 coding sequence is TGCGCCAGCAGCCAAGAGTTAGCCACAGATACGCAGTATTTT.

CDR3 loop: CASRRTGADTEAFF. CDR3 sequence (DNA): TGTGCCAGCAGGCGAACAGGGGCGGACACTGAAGCTTTCTTT. V usage is TRBV2 and J usage is TRBJ1-1; the match to TRBD1 covers 7 bases. With 6 bases clipped from V and 3 bases from J, the junction kept 7 bases outside the gene matches. The length of the CDR3 is 14 residues. Germline CDR1 and CDR2: SNHLY and FYNNEI.

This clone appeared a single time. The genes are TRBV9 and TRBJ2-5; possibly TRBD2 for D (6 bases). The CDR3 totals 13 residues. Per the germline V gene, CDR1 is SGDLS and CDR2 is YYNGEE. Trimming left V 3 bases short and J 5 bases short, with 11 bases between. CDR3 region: CASSGAGSETQYF. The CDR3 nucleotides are TGTGCCAGCAGCGGGGCGGGATCCGAGACCCAGTACTTC.

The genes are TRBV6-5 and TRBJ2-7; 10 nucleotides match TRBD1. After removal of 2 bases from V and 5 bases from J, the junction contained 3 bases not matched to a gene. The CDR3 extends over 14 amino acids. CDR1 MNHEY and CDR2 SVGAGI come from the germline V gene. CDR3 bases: TGTGCCAGCAGTTACGCCGGGACAGGGGACGAGCAGTACTTC. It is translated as CASSYAGTGDEQYF.

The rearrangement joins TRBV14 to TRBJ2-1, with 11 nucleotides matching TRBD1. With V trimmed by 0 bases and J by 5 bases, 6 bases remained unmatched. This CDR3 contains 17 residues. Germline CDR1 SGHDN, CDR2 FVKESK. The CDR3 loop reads CASSQDSWDRGNNEQFF. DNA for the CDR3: TGTGCCAGCAGCCAAGATAGTTGGGACAGGGGGAACAATGAGCAGTTCTTC.

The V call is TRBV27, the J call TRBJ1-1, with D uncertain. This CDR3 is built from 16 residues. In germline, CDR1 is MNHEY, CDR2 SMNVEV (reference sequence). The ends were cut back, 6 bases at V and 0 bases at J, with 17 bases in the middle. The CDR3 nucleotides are TGTGCCAGCAGCCCGAATCGGGTGACGGTGAACACTGAAGCTTTCTTT. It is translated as CASSPNRVTVNTEAFF.

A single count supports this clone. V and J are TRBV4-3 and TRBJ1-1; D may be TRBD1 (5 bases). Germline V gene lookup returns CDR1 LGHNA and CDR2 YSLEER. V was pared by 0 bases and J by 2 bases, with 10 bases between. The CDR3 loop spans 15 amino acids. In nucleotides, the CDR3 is TGCGCCAGCAGCCAAGAGTACAGGCTAAACACTGAAGCTTTCTTT. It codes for CASSQEYRLNTEAFF.

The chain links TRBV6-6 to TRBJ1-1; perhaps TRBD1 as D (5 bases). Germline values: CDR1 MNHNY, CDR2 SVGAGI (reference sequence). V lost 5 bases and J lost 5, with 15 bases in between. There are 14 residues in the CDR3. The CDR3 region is CASSSPGGYTEAFF. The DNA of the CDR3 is TGTGCCAGCAGTAGCCCGGGGGGTTATACTGAAGCTTTCTTT.

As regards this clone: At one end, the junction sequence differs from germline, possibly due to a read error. CDR3 sequence (DNA): TGTTCCAGCAGCTTAGCCATCCCCGAAACGGGACTCCCTCGCGAGCAGTACTTC. Encoded protein: CSSSLAIPETGLPREQYF. The chain uses TRBV7-9 and TRBJ2-7; D perhaps matches TRBD2 (6 bases). Germline V CDR1 and CDR2: SEHNR, FQNEAQ (reference sequence). This CDR3 is 18 amino acids long.

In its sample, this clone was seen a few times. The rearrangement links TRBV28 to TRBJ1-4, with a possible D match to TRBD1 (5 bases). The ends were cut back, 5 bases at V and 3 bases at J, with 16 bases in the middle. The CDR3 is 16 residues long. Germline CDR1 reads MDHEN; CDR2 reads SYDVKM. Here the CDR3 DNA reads TGTGCCAGCAGTCAAGGCGGGGACTTATCTAATGAAAAACTGTTTTTT. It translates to CASSQGGDLSNEKLFF.

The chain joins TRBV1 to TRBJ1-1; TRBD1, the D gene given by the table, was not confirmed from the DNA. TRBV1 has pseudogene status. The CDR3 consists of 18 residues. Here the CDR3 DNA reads TGCACCAGCAGCCAAGATCCCAACCCGGGGACAGATCACACTGAAGCTTTCTTT. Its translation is CTSSQDPNPGTDHTEAFF.

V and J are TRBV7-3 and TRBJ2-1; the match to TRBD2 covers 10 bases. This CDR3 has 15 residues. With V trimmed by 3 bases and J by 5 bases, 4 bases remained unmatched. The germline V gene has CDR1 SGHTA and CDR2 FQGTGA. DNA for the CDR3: TGTGCCAGCAGCTTGGAGCGGGAGGGCAACAATGAGCAGTTCTTC. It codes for CASSLEREGNNEQFF.

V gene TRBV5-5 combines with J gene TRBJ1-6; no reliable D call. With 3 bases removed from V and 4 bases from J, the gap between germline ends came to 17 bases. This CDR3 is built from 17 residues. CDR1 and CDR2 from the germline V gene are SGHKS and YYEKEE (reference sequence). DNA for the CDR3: TGTGCCAGCAGCTCGGACCTTGAGGGCCTGTATAATTCACCCCTCCACTTT. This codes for CASSSDLEGLYNSPLHF.

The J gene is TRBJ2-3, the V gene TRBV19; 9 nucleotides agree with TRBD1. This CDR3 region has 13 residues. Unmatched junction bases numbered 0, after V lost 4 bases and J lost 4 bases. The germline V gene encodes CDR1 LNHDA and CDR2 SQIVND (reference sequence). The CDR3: CASSRQGADTQYF. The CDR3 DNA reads TGTGCCAGTAGTAGACAGGGGGCAGATACGCAGTATTTT.

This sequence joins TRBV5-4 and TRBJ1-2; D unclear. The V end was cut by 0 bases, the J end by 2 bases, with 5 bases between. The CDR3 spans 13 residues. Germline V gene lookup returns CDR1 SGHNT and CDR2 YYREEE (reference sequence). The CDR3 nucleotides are TGTGCCAGCAGCTTGGGAGAGAACTATGGCTACACCTTC. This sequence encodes CASSLGENYGYTF.

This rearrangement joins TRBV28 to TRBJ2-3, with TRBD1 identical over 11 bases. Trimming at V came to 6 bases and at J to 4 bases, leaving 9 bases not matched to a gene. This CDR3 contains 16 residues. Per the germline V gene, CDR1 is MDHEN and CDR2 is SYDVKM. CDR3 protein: CASSPLGDRGSDTQYF. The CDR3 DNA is TGTGCCAGCAGCCCTCTTGGGGACAGGGGGTCAGATACGCAGTATTTT.

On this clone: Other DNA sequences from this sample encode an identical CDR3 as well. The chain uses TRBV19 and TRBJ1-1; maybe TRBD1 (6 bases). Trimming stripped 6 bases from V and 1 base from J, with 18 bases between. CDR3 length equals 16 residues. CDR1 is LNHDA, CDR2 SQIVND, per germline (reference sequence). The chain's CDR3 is CASSRTHRVANTEAFF. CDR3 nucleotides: TGTGCCAGTAGCCGAACTCACAGGGTGGCGAACACTGAAGCTTTCTTT.

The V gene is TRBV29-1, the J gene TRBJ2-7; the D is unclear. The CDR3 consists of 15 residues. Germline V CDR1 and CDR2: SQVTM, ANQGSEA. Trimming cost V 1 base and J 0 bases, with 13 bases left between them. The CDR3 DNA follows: TGCAGCGTTGAAGGTCAGCGCCGGAACTCCTACGAGCAGTACTTC. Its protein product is CSVEGQRRNSYEQYF.